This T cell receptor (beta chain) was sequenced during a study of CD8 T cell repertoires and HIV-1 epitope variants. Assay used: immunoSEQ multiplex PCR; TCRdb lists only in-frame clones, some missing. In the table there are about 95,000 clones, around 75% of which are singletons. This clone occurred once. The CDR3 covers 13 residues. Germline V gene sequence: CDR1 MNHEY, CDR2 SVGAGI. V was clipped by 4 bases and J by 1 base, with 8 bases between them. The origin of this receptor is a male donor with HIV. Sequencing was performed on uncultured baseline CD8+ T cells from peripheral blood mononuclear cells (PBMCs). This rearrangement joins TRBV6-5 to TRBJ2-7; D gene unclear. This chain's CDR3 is CASSFARSYEQYF. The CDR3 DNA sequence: TGTGCCAGCAGTTTCGCCCGTTCCTACGAGCAGTACTTC.